This TCR beta chain originates from a study of T cells in Graves' hyperthyroidism and ophthalmopathy. Study-wide findings and caveats: Ophthalmopathy was identified by the model a median approximately six months ahead of onset.

Diagnosing involved the use of clinical symptoms, serum thyroxine and TRAb, thyroid ultrasound and orbital computed tomography. Blood was sampled at initial diagnosis of hyperthyroidism, prior to onset of any ophthalmopathy symptoms. There were TCR beta CDR3 regions amplified from RNA transcripts. The study used the HTBI primer set for a first-round RT-PCR of the TCR CDR3. TCRdb analysed the multiplex PCR reads with MiXCR anew, one entry per CDR3 protein. Among roughly 290,000 distinct CDR3 sequences listed, 13% were seen once. This clonotype showed up many times. Its target is not known. CDR3 length: 14 residues. Trimming cost V 5 bases and J 3 bases; bases outside gene matches: 6. Germline V gene data show CDR1 as SGHTA and CDR2 as FQGTGA.

The chain has TRBV7-3 and TRBJ2-7; 8 bases match TRBD2. The sequence derives from a woman in her 30s with Graves' hyperthyroidism that later progressed to Graves' ophthalmopathy. Sample: blood. CDR3 DNA sequence: TGTGCCAGCAGCCCCATAGCGGGGAGCTACGAGCAGTACTTC. It encodes CASSPIAGSYEQYF.